These 21 T cell receptor beta chains originate from one sample sequenced in a study of CD8 T cells in Susac syndrome. With random hexamers, roughly 0.5 to 1 ug RNA was reverse transcribed. TCRdb used MiXCR to reprocess the immunoSEQ multiplex PCR reads, holding one entry per CDR3 protein. Here the sample spans some 180,000 distinct CDR3 sequences, about 95% being singletons. The sample was CD4+ T cells from PBMCs. The receptor source for this set is a human donor with Susac syndrome.

The rearrangement links TRBV12-3 or TRBV12-4 to TRBJ2-1; D perhaps matches TRBD1 (6 bases). Trimming pared 7 bases from V and 0 bases from J, leaving 16 bases between. CDR3 size: 16 residues. The CDR3 DNA reads TGTGCCAGCACCCGGCTGGGGGCCAGCTCCTACAATGAGCAGTTCTTC. Protein product: CASTRLGASSYNEQFF.

The rearrangement joins TRBV1 to TRBJ1-5; TRBD1 reflects the table's D call only, with no check against the DNA. TRBV1 is a pseudogene. The CDR3 totals 17 residues. CDR3 residues: CTSSQAQGARSNQPQHF. The CDR3 bases are TGCACCAGCAGCCAAGCCCAGGGGGCTCGGAGCAATCAGCCCCAGCATTTT.

The chain links TRBV3-1 to TRBJ2-1; no definite D call. This CDR3 region has 13 residues. V dropped 0 bases and J dropped 5 bases, with 5 bases sitting between them. Germline assignment: CDR1 LGHDT and CDR2 YNNKEL (reference sequence). For the CDR3, the DNA is TGTGCCAGCAGCCAAGACGGAAACAATGAGCAGTTCTTC. This codes for CASSQDGNNEQFF.

The DNA of the CDR3 is TGCGCCAGCAGCCCGGGACAGGTTAGCAATCAGCCCCAGCATTTT. Residues: CASSPGQVSNQPQHF. The chain employs TRBV5-1 and TRBJ1-5; TRBD1 matches at 8 bases. V trimming: 4 bases; J trimming: 0 bases; junction bases outside the gene matches: 3. This CDR3 has 15 amino acids. From germline, CDR1 is SGHRS and CDR2 YFSETQ. The whole variable domain, remainder taken from reference TRBV5-1 and TRBJ1-5, is KAGVTQTPRYLIKTRGQQVTLSCSPISGHRSVSWYQQTPGQGLQFLFEYFSETQRNKGNFPGRFSGRQFSNSRSEMNVSTLELGDSALYLCASSPGQVSNQPQHFGDGTRLSIL.

The V gene is TRBV3-1, the J gene TRBJ1-1; 10 bases line up with TRBD1. Trimming removed 1 base from V and 12 bases from J; junction bases left unmatched: 11. This CDR3 contains 15 residues. Germline lookup yields CDR1 LGHDT and CDR2 YNNKEL (reference sequence). This chain's CDR3 is CASSQATGGLRLSFF. For the CDR3, the DNA is TGTGCCAGCAGCCAAGCGACAGGGGGCCTGAGGTTGTCTTTCTTT.

The chain carries TRBV15 and TRBJ1-5, with unresolved D. Trimming took 0 bases from V and 0 from J, leaving 9 bases between them. The length of the CDR3 is 16 residues. Germline loops: CDR1 LNHNV, CDR2 YYDKDF (reference sequence). CDR3 sequence (DNA): TGTGCCACCAGCAGAGATCCCCGGAATAGCAATCAGCCCCAGCATTTT. Its translation is CATSRDPRNSNQPQHF.

V usage is TRBV30 and J usage is TRBJ1-2; the match to TRBD1 covers 7 bases. The junction had 11 bases not matched to a gene; V was cut back by 6 bases and J by 4 bases. The length of the CDR3 is 14 residues. Germline V gene data show CDR1 as GTSNPN and CDR2 as SVGIG (reference sequence). The CDR3 DNA reads as TGTGCCTGCGCAGCCTTCCGGGACAGCTATGGCTACACCTTC. It encodes CACAAFRDSYGYTF.

The chain uses TRBV5-4 and TRBJ2-3; the D is unclear. CDR3 length: 15 amino acids. V lost 0 bases, J lost 5 bases, and 13 bases lay in between. Germline loops: CDR1 SGHNT, CDR2 YYREEE (reference sequence). The CDR3 DNA sequence: TGTGCCAGCAGCTTGGCCAACCGCTTGGGAGATACGCAGTATTTT. Its translation is CASSLANRLGDTQYF.

This clonotype was seen just once. V is TRBV20-1 and J is TRBJ2-5, with 11 bases lining up with TRBD2. Germline values: CDR1 DFQATT, CDR2 SNEGSKA (reference sequence). The CDR3 is 16 amino acids. V was pared by 6 bases and J by 6 bases, with 15 bases of the junction left unmatched. The CDR3 protein is CSASQANSGGAKTQYF. Written as DNA, the CDR3 is TGCAGTGCCAGTCAGGCGAATAGCGGGGGGGCCAAGACCCAGTACTTC.

CDR3 region: CASSSPYKREKTQYF. CDR3 DNA sequence: TGTGCCAGCAGCTCCCCCTATAAGAGGGAAAAGACCCAGTACTTC. The genes are TRBV7-9 and TRBJ2-5, with a weak D call TRBD2 (5 bases). Per germline, CDR1 SEHNR and CDR2 FQNEAQ (reference sequence). The CDR3 consists of 15 residues. V gave up 4 bases and J gave up 6 bases, with 18 bases separating them.

This sequence joins TRBV7-2 and TRBJ1-5; D unresolved. The CDR3 runs to 14 residues. Trimming shortened V by 3 bases and J by 1 base, and 7 bases separated the two germline ends. Germline loops: CDR1 SGHTA, CDR2 FQGNSA. The CDR3 region has the DNA TGTGCCAGCAGCTTGTTTGGGAGCAATCAGCCCCAGCATTTT. This translates into CASSLFGSNQPQHF.

This chain connects TRBV18 to TRBJ1-4; possibly TRBD1 for D (6 bases). Germline V gives CDR1 KGHSH, CDR2 LQKENI. The CDR3 length is 13 residues. V was pared by 8 bases and J by 5 bases, with 12 bases between. The chain's CDR3 is CASHGGQNEKLFF. The CDR3 DNA is TGTGCCAGCCACGGGGGACAAAATGAAAAACTGTTTTTT.

The chain is built from TRBV9 and TRBJ2-1, with D perhaps TRBD1 or TRBD2 (6 bases each). From germline, CDR1 is SGDLS and CDR2 YYNGEE. Trimming cost V 0 bases and J 7 bases, with 14 bases left between them. The CDR3 sequence is 15 residues long. For the CDR3, the DNA is TGTGCCAGCAGCGTAGAGGGGGGTGCGGTAAATGAGCAGTTCTTC. Translating it yields CASSVEGGAVNEQFF.

V and J are TRBV5-4 and TRBJ2-2; 10 bases line up with TRBD1. The V gene's germline CDR1 is SGHNT and CDR2 YYREEE (reference sequence). The CDR3 length is 20 residues. J was trimmed by 4 bases and V by 6 bases; bases with no gene match: 21. In DNA form, the CDR3 reads TGTGCCAGCATCCGACTCCCGACAGGGGGCGGACGGGTCCCCACCGGGGAGCTGTTTTTT. It encodes CASIRLPTGGGRVPTGELFF.

J is TRBJ2-3 and V is TRBV29-1, with 10 nucleotides matching TRBD1. The CDR3 totals 17 residues. V lost 4 bases, J lost 5 bases, and 15 bases stayed unmatched. Per the germline V gene, CDR1 is SQVTM and CDR2 is ANQGSEA. CDR3 loop: CSVAGRLTGGRGDTQYF. The CDR3 DNA is TGCAGCGTTGCAGGTCGTCTGACAGGGGGCAGGGGAGATACGCAGTATTTT.

The J gene is TRBJ1-3, the V gene TRBV7-2; no firm D call. The germline CDR1 and CDR2 sequences are SGHTA and FQGNSA. Trimming pared 1 base from V and 2 bases from J, leaving 3 bases between. This CDR3 contains 13 residues. CDR3 region: CASSLVAGNTIYF. The CDR3 DNA is TGTGCCAGCAGCTTAGTAGCTGGAAACACCATATATTTT.

CDR3: CASSLGDIRRGNQPQHF. CDR3 in DNA: TGTGCCAGCAGCTTGGGGGACATACGAAGGGGCAATCAGCCCCAGCATTTT. This rearrangement joins TRBV7-9 to TRBJ1-5; D is perhaps TRBD1 (6 bases). The germline V and J ends were trimmed by 3 bases and 2 bases, with 17 bases remaining between them. The CDR3 has 17 amino acids. The germline gives CDR1 SEHNR, CDR2 FQNEAQ (reference sequence).

This chain connects TRBV2 to TRBJ2-5; 7 positions match TRBD2. The junction had 5 bases not matched to a gene; V was cut back by 2 bases and J by 2 bases. The germline V gene has CDR1 SNHLY and CDR2 FYNNEI. There are 15 residues in the CDR3. The CDR3 DNA follows: TGTGCCAGCAGTGAAATGATGGGGGGGCAAGAGACCCAGTACTTC. Protein product: CASSEMMGGQETQYF.

The rearrangement links TRBV11-2 to TRBJ2-1, with 7 bases identical to TRBD2. The ends lost 4 bases at V and 0 bases at J; junction bases unmatched: 6. The germline gives CDR1 SGHAT, CDR2 FQNNGV. CDR3 length equals 16 residues. The CDR3 loop reads CASSSPGRASYNEQFF. The CDR3, as DNA: TGTGCCAGCAGCTCACCTGGGAGGGCCTCCTACAATGAGCAGTTCTTC. The full variable domain, with the rest looked up from reference TRBV11-2 and TRBJ2-1, is EAGVAQSPRYKIIEKRQSVAFWCNPISGHATLYWYQQILGQGPKLLIQFQNNGVVDDSQLPKDRFSAERLKGVDSTLKIQPAKLEDSAVYLCASSSPGRASYNEQFFGPGTRLTVL.

The chain employs TRBV20-1 and TRBJ1-4; tentatively, D is TRBD1 (6 bases). Germline values: CDR1 DFQATT, CDR2 SNEGSKA (reference sequence). Trimming left V 4 bases short and J 7 bases short, with 16 bases between. The CDR3 contains 14 residues. In DNA, the CDR3 is TGCAGTGCTATTCGGACAGACGGTCTTGAAAAACTGTTTTTT. Protein: CSAIRTDGLEKLFF.

This chain uses TRBV14 with TRBJ2-2; 9 nucleotides line up with TRBD1. This CDR3 comprises 16 residues. Germline CDR1 and CDR2: SGHDN and FVKESK. The ends lost 5 bases at V and 0 bases at J; junction bases unmatched: 4. The CDR3 protein is CASSSWTGANTGELFF. The CDR3 nucleotides are TGTGCCAGCAGCTCTTGGACAGGGGCGAACACCGGGGAGCTGTTTTTT.